This T cell receptor beta chain was profiled in a study of CD8 T cells in ankylosing spondylitis. At least ten counts were recorded for this clonotype. The length of the CDR3 is 14 residues. With 6 bases removed from V and 3 bases from J, the gap between germline ends came to 15 bases. CDR1 and CDR2 (germline): MNHEY, SMNVEV (reference sequence). Making use of molecular barcodes, quantitative 5'-RACE generated TCR beta libraries. TCRdb re-called the 5' RACE reads through MiXCR, storing one row per CDR3 protein. The data show under 250,000 distinct CDR3 sequences, around 10% seen once. The rearrangement links TRBV27 to TRBJ2-7; a possible D gene is TRBD1 (6 bases). The receptor was isolated from a male donor with ankylosing spondylitis or in good health (not recorded which). Sequencing was carried out using blood, either unsorted or a sorted T cell fraction (not recorded which). The CDR3 region has the DNA TGTGCCAGCAGCACGACCCGGGACATCTACGAGCAGTACTTC. It codes for CASSTTRDIYEQYF.